This T cell receptor (beta chain) is drawn from a study of blood T cell repertoires in COVID-19. Study information: Acute and convalescent COVID-19 specimens originated in the United States, Italy and Spain.

Original processing notes: Estimation of nucleated cell counts relied on the amplification of reference gene primers. Clones were read by immunoSEQ multiplex PCR, and TCRdb kept only the in-frame ones, dropping some. V, J and clone size reflect that table, while D and trimming were determined from the DNA. This sample has about 160,000 clones, with about 93% found just once. Per germline, CDR1 SEHNR and CDR2 FQNEAQ (reference sequence). Trimming at V came to 5 bases and at J to 2 bases, leaving 4 bases not matched to a gene. The CDR3 length is 15 residues. Sequenced material: peripheral blood. The chain carries TRBV7-9 and TRBJ2-2, with TRBD1 identical over 8 bases. This receptor was obtained from a woman between 50 and 59 years old with acute or convalescent COVID-19. CDR3 protein: CASSTGQGNTGELFF. Here the CDR3 DNA reads TGTGCCAGCAGCACCGGACAGGGTAACACCGGGGAGCTGTTTTTT.